These T cell receptor beta chains were read from a single sample in a study of blood T cell repertoires in COVID-19. Repertoires were generated with immunoSEQ multiplex PCR, while TCRdb's copy carries only in-frame clones and drops some. The sample has fewer than 40,000 clones; about 88% are singletons. Sequenced sample: peripheral blood. These receptors were collected from a woman older than 75 with active or convalescent COVID-19. CDR3s include the opening cysteine and the closing phenylalanine or tryptophan. The D gene is left open where the match is weak. Size is omitted from some rows. Given values are once, few, many or a class for expanded clones.

clone_size	v_call	d_call	j_call	cdr3_nt	cdr3_aa
NA	TRBV23-1	TRBD1	TRBJ2-1	TGCGCCAGCGCTCCTACAGGGGGCAATGAGCAGTTCTTC	CASAPTGGNEQFF
once	TRBV18	TRBD1	TRBJ1-3	TGTGCCAGCTCACCAGGAGAGACAGGGGTATCCGGAAACACCATATATTTT	CASSPGETGVSGNTIYF
NA	TRBV19	NA	TRBJ1-1	TGTGCCAGTAGTCCCGGGATGCGGTTTAACACTGAAGCTTTCTTT	CASSPGMRFNTEAFF
NA	TRBV9	NA	TRBJ1-6	TGTGCCAGCAGTCCCCTCGGACAGATAAATTCACCCCTCCACTTT	CASSPLGQINSPLHF
NA	TRBV19	TRBD1	TRBJ1-3	TGTGCCAGTAGCCCCTCAGGGGGCGGCGGAAACACCATATATTTT	CASSPSGGGGNTIYF
NA	TRBV24-1	TRBD1	TRBJ2-3	TGTGCCACCAGTGACACAGGGGGCGTAACAGATACGCAGTATTTT	CATSDTGGVTDTQYF
NA	TRBV14	TRBD1	TRBJ1-1	TGTGCCAGCAGCCAAGATATCCTTGGACAGGGAGCCACTGAAGCTTTCTTT	CASSQDILGQGATEAFF
once	TRBV5-1	TRBD2	TRBJ2-1	TGCGCCAGCAGGTTGGGACTAGCGGAGGGAGAGCAGTTCTTC	CASRLGLAEGEQFF
NA	TRBV5-1	TRBD1	TRBJ2-7	TGCGCCAGCAGTTCCCAGGGGGCGCCTCCTGAGGAGCAGTACTTC	CASSSQGAPPEEQYF
NA	TRBV10-2	NA	TRBJ2-7	TGCGCCAGCAGTAAAGGGGGGGCCGGGTACGAGCAGTACTTC	CASSKGGAGYEQYF
NA	TRBV28	TRBD1	TRBJ2-2	TGTGCCAGCAGTCCAGGGGGTACGAACACCGGGGAGCTGTTTTTT	CASSPGGTNTGELFF
NA	TRBV27	NA	TRBJ1-2	TGTGCCAGCAGTTTATTCCCTTTTGGGCCAGGGCTTAACTATGGCTACACCTTC	CASSLFPFGPGLNYGYTF
NA	TRBV11-1	TRBD2	TRBJ2-1	TGTGCCAGCAGCCGCGGAGGGCGGGGGGGTGGCAATGAGCAGTTCTTC	CASSRGGRGGGNEQFF
medium-sized	TRBV2	TRBD2	TRBJ2-1	TGTGCCAGCAGATGGGGAAGGGTCAGGGAGGGGATTTACAATGAGCAGTTCTTC	CASRWGRVREGIYNEQFF
NA	TRBV16	TRBD1	TRBJ1-1	TGTGCCGAAATGGGGGGACAGGGGGCGAGTGCTTTCTTT	CAEMGGQGASAFF
NA	TRBV2	TRBD1	TRBJ1-4	TGTGCCAGCAGCCGGGACAGCCTTAATGAAAAACTGTTTTTT	CASSRDSLNEKLFF
NA	TRBV25-1	TRBD1	TRBJ1-1	TGTGCCAGCAGTGAGGCGGGACAGCCTGAAGCTTTCTTT	CASSEAGQPEAFF
NA	TRBV11-3	TRBD1	TRBJ2-5	TGTGCCAGCAGCCTCGGGACAGGGGGTCCTCAAGAGACCCAGTACTTC	CASSLGTGGPQETQYF
NA	TRBV9	NA	TRBJ2-7	TGTGCCAGCAGCGTAGCCGGGGGAACCTACGAGCAGTACTTC	CASSVAGGTYEQYF
NA	TRBV6-5	NA	TRBJ1-1	TGTGCCACCCACGGGGGGAATCCTTTGAACACTGAAGCTTTCTTT	CATHGGNPLNTEAFF
NA	TRBV5-4	NA	TRBJ1-3	TGTGCCAGCAGCTACGGGGGGCTCCGAAACACCATATATTTT	CASSYGGLRNTIYF
NA	TRBV6-5	NA	TRBJ2-7	TGTGCCAGCAGTTACCCTCTAGGCGAGCAGTACTTC	CASSYPLGEQYF
NA	TRBV5-1	TRBD1	TRBJ2-5	TGCGCCAGCAGTAGGACAGGTTTCCAAGAGACCCAGTACTTC	CASSRTGFQETQYF
NA	TRBV6-5	TRBD1	TRBJ2-7	TGTGCCAGCAGAACCGCGACAGGGTCGGGCGAGCAGTACTTC	CASRTATGSGEQYF
NA	TRBV3-1/TRBV3-2	TRBD2	TRBJ2-2	TGTGCCAGCAGCCAAGGAGCGGGGAGGTCCGGGGAGCTGTTTTTT	CASSQGAGRSGELFF
NA	TRBV18	TRBD1	TRBJ1-2	TGTGCCAGCTCACCACGCGAGACAGGGGGCAACTATGGCTACACCTTC	CASSPRETGGNYGYTF
NA	TRBV10-3	NA	TRBJ2-7	TGTGCCATCAGTGATCTTTCGGCGGGTAGGAACCTCTACGAGCAGTACTTC	CAISDLSAGRNLYEQYF
NA	TRBV7-2	TRBD2	TRBJ2-1	TGTGCCAGCAGCTATAGCGGGGGCTCCTACAATGAGCAGTTCTTC	CASSYSGGSYNEQFF
NA	TRBV27	NA	TRBJ2-1	TGTGCCAGCAGTTTATCGGGGGGGCAAGGGAATGAGCAGTTCTTC	CASSLSGGQGNEQFF
NA	TRBV19	NA	TRBJ1-5	TGTGCCAGTAGTATAGATCTCGGCGGAAATAGCAATCAGCCCCAGCATTTT	CASSIDLGGNSNQPQHF
NA	TRBV27	NA	TRBJ2-3	TGTGCCAGCAGTTTATTGGCGGCGGGCGTAGATACGCAGTATTTT	CASSLLAAGVDTQYF
NA	TRBV2	NA	TRBJ2-1	TGTGCCAGCAGCTTCTTGAGACTTAGTTCCTACAATGAGCAGTTCTTC	CASSFLRLSSYNEQFF
few	TRBV10-3	NA	TRBJ1-1	TGTGCCATCAGGGACAGCATGAACACTGAAGCTTTCTTT	CAIRDSMNTEAFF
NA	TRBV18	NA	TRBJ2-5	TGTGCCAGCTCACCACTAACCCAGGGGTACCAAGAGACCCAGTACTTC	CASSPLTQGYQETQYF